The 10 T cell receptor beta chains below were found in one sample sequenced in a study of blood T cells in healthy people across ages. A second PCR, run for about 7 to 11 cycles, used a sample-barcoded 5' primer plus a J-beta primer mix. TCRdb called the 5' RACE reads again in MiXCR, with one record for every CDR3 protein. This table holds some 1,800,000 distinct CDR3 sequences, 35% to 50% found once. The sequenced sample was blood. These receptors were collected from a human donor in good health.

This clonotype was detected ten times or more. V gene TRBV2 combines with J gene TRBJ2-7; D gene uncertain. This CDR3 region has 12 residues. Trimming left V 7 bases short and J 3 bases short, with 10 bases between. Per the germline V gene, CDR1 is SNHLY and CDR2 is FYNNEI. CDR3 region: CASTLLHYEQYF. As DNA, the CDR3 is TGTGCCAGCACCCTTCTTCACTACGAGCAGTACTTC. The full variable domain, with the rest looked up from reference TRBV2 and TRBJ2-7, is EPEVTQTPSHQVTQMGQEVILRCVPISNHLYFYWYRQILGQKVEFLVSFYNNEISEKSEIFDDQFSVERPDGSNFTLKIRSTKLEDSAMYFCASTLLHYEQYFGPGTRLTVT.

The chain joins TRBV11-3 to TRBJ2-1; D gene unclear. CDR3 size: 16 residues. Germline V gene lookup returns CDR1 SGHNT and CDR2 YENEEA. V shed 6 bases and J shed 2 bases, with 17 bases lying between them. The CDR3 here is CASSSRVDKTYNEQFF. CDR3 DNA: TGTGCCAGCAGTAGTCGTGTGGATAAGACCTACAATGAGCAGTTCTTC.

The chain joins TRBV29-1 to TRBJ2-3; D is uncertain. This CDR3 is 10 amino acids long. CDR1 is SQVTM and CDR2 is ANQGSEA in the germline V gene. Trimming took off 2 bases at V and 7 bases at J, with 4 bases between the two ends. The CDR3 coding sequence is TGCAGCGTTGAATCTAATACGCAGTATTTT. Translating gives CSVESNTQYF.

The J gene is TRBJ2-2, the V gene TRBV7-8; no firm D call. This CDR3 is 16 amino acids long. V shed 1 base and J shed 6 bases, with 15 bases lying between them. The germline V gene has CDR1 SGHVS and CDR2 FQNEAQ. The CDR3 sequence is CASSLETFRPAGELFF. The CDR3 region has the DNA TGTGCCAGCAGCTTAGAGACTTTCCGGCCGGCCGGGGAGCTGTTTTTT.

This clonotype occurred many times. This sequence joins TRBV5-1 and TRBJ1-1; D is unresolved. The germline CDR1 and CDR2 sequences are SGHRS and YFSETQ. CDR3 length: 13 residues. V gave up 0 bases and J gave up 5 bases, with 8 bases separating them. CDR3 DNA: TGCGCCAGCAGCTTGGGGACGGATACTGAAGCTTTCTTT. Amino acids: CASSLGTDTEAFF.

The rearrangement uses TRBV29-1 and TRBJ1-2, with TRBD1 as a possible D gene (5 bases). This CDR3 contains 15 residues. Trimming took 3 bases from V and 2 from J, leaving 16 bases between them. CDR1 is SQVTM, CDR2 ANQGSEA, per germline. The DNA of the CDR3 is TGCAGCGTTGAGGGTTATGAGGAGGGGAACTATGGCTACACCTTC. Translation: CSVEGYEEGNYGYTF.

The chain links TRBV7-9 to TRBJ1-2, with D uncertain. The CDR3 spans 13 residues. Looked up from germline, CDR1 is SEHNR and CDR2 is FQNEAQ (reference sequence). The V end was cut by 0 bases, the J end by 5 bases, with 7 bases between. CDR3 in DNA: TGTGCCAGCAGCTTAGCGCCAGCTTATGGCTACACCTTC. This codes for CASSLAPAYGYTF.

This clonotype was seen just once. The gene calls are TRBV20-1 and TRBJ2-1, with TRBD1 matching 8 bases. Trimming took 3 bases from V and 3 from J; bases not matched to a gene: 10. This CDR3 has 16 amino acids. In germline, CDR1 is DFQATT, CDR2 SNEGSKA (reference sequence). The CDR3 DNA is TGCAGTGCTAGCGACCTGCAGGGGGCTTACTACAATGAGCAGTTCTTC. Protein sequence: CSASDLQGAYYNEQFF.

J is TRBJ1-2 and V is TRBV29-1, with 8 bases lining up with TRBD1. There are 13 residues in the CDR3. The V gene's germline CDR1 is SQVTM and CDR2 ANQGSEA. Trimming at V came to 7 bases and at J to 8 bases, leaving 12 bases not matched to a gene. CDR3 sequence: CSARQGLFGGYTF. The CDR3 bases are TGCAGCGCCCGACAGGGGTTATTCGGGGGCTACACCTTC.

The chain joins TRBV18 to TRBJ2-7, with D uncertain. Per the germline V gene, CDR1 is KGHSH and CDR2 is LQKENI. V was pared by 4 bases and J by 7 bases, with 17 bases between. This CDR3 has 14 residues. The CDR3 region has the DNA TGTGCCAGCTCACTCCAGAACAGTGGAGATGAGCAGTACTTC. It specifies CASSLQNSGDEQYF. The full variable domain, in which reference TRBV18 and TRBJ2-7 provide the parts outside the CDR3, is NAGVMQNPRHLVRRRGQEARLRCSPMKGHSHVYWYRQLPEEGLKFMVYLQKENIIDESGMPKERFSAEFPKEGPSILRIQQVVRGDSAAYFCASSLQNSGDEQYFGPGTRLTVT.